The clone carrying this T cell receptor (beta chain) has a count of ten or more. Antigen: not known. The data stem from a study of human T cells and chemical hapten exposure. Study-level findings and limits: Once DPC sensitization occurred, TCRs above 1 in 1000 frequency showed no change.

CDR1 and CDR2 from the germline V gene are SGHTA and FQGNSA. The V end was cut by 1 base, the J end by 1 base, with 8 bases between. The CDR3 runs 15 residues. The study's library attached unique molecular identifiers to single cDNA molecules. In the authors' methods: Sample TCR totals centred on a median of approximately 96,000, ranging about 20,000 to 690,600. Via MiXCR, TCRdb re-called the RACE reads, giving one row per CDR3 protein. What appears here as the V and J calls and clone size reflects TCRdb's work, not the paper's. The table shows some 78,000 distinct CDR3 sequences, with 7% to 9% occurring only once. Time point given: healthy volunteer bleed at 6 weeks. The authors extracted total RNA from unfractionated whole blood.

Input material: whole blood. This TCR derives from a male donor in good health. Some clones in this sample may be carry-over from other donors' samples. J is TRBJ1-5 and V is TRBV7-2, with D perhaps TRBD1 (5 bases). This CDR3 is CASSLVGGSNQPQHF. The CDR3 DNA reads as TGTGCCAGCAGCTTAGTCGGGGGGAGCAATCAGCCCCAGCATTTT.